This TCR beta chain was identified during a study of blood T cell repertoires in COVID-19. Looking at the study overall: Samples came from the United States, Italy and Spain, spanning acute and convalescent COVID-19.

Looked up from germline, CDR1 is GTSNPN and CDR2 is SVGIG (reference sequence). There are 15 residues in the CDR3. V lost 0 bases, J lost 1 base, and 4 bases stayed unmatched. Produced via immunoSEQ multiplex PCR; TCRdb's table is partial and in-frame only. The sample holds some 40,000 clones; about 90% are singletons and the top ten take around a tenth. This TCR was sampled from a human donor in a cohort sampled during active COVID-19. Material for sequencing was peripheral blood. V usage is TRBV30 and J usage is TRBJ1-2, with 8 bases matching TRBD1. CDR3 sequence (DNA): TGTGCCTGGAGTGTTGGGACAGGCTTTAACTATGGCTACACCTTC. Its protein product is CAWSVGTGFNYGYTF.